These T cell receptor beta chains were read from a single sample in a study of cytomegalovirus exposure and HLA in healthy donors. The table came from immunoSEQ multiplex PCR; TCRdb's copy has only in-frame clones and leaves some out. In the table there are 100,000 to 150,000 clones, about 78% of which are singletons. What was sequenced was PBMCs. These receptors all stem from a human donor in good health. The CDR3 runs from the conserved cysteine through the conserved F or W. D genes are given only for firm matches. Size values are once, few and many counts, or a class for expanded clones, and some rows have none.

CASSIVGTGGGETQYF	TGTGCCAGTAGTATAGTTGGGACAGGGGGCGGAGAGACCCAGTACTTC	TRBV19	TRBJ2-5	TRBD1	.
CASSQGQGTYEQYF	TGCGCCAGCAGCCAGGGACAGGGAACCTACGAGCAGTACTTC	TRBV4-1	TRBJ2-7	TRBD1	.
CASSFGRTGVTYEQYF	TGTGCCAGCAGCTTTGGCAGGACAGGGGTGACCTACGAGCAGTACTTC	TRBV11-1	TRBJ2-7	TRBD1	once
CASSPQGDYGYTF	TGCGCCAGCAGCCCCCAGGGGGACTATGGCTACACCTTC	TRBV4-1	TRBJ1-2	TRBD1	few
CASSELRTARGNYGYTF	TGCGCCAGCAGTGAATTAAGGACAGCTAGGGGGAACTATGGCTACACCTTC	TRBV10-2	TRBJ1-2	.	.
CASSLAGQSYGYTF	TGCGCCAGCAGCTTGGCGGGACAGTCCTATGGCTACACCTTC	TRBV5-1	TRBJ1-2	TRBD1	.
CASSYSAQGYEQYF	TGTGCCAGCAGTTACTCGGCGCAGGGGTACGAGCAGTACTTC	TRBV6-5	TRBJ2-7	.	few
CASSIAGEPNQPQHF	TGTGCCAGTAGTATAGCCGGGGAGCCAAATCAGCCCCAGCATTTT	TRBV19	TRBJ1-5	.	.
CASSFEGALNYGYTF	TGTGCCAGCAGCTTTGAGGGGGCCCTGAACTATGGCTACACCTTC	TRBV2	TRBJ1-2	TRBD1	.
CAWSPIDRVRSYNSPLHF	TGTGCCTGGAGCCCGATCGACAGGGTCCGCTCCTATAATTCACCCCTCCACTTT	TRBV30	TRBJ1-6	TRBD1	.
CATSGPRGWGTDTQYF	TGTGCCACCAGCGGTCCGCGAGGGTGGGGCACAGATACGCAGTATTTT	TRBV15	TRBJ2-3	.	.
CASSVGGGSHEKLFF	TGTGCCAGCAGCGTAGGGGGTGGGAGTCATGAAAAACTGTTTTTT	TRBV9	TRBJ1-4	.	.
CASSPPVAGSRPDTQYF	TGTGCCAGCTCACCACCCGTAGCGGGATCCCGCCCAGATACGCAGTATTTT	TRBV18	TRBJ2-3	TRBD2	.
CASSRNTGDFSGANVLTF	TGTGCCAGCAGCCGGAATACAGGGGATTTCTCTGGGGCCAACGTCCTGACTTTC	TRBV7-9	TRBJ2-6	TRBD1	once
CARGGTRTLDKQETQYF	TGCGCCAGAGGGGGAACTAGGACCCTCGACAAGCAAGAGACCCAGTACTTC	TRBV10-1	TRBJ2-5	.	.
CAISEFGGDTDTQYF	TGTGCCATCAGTGAGTTCGGGGGGGACACAGATACGCAGTATTTT	TRBV10-3	TRBJ2-3	TRBD2	.
CASSVEGDPNYNEQFF	TGCGCCAGCAGTGTCGAAGGGGATCCAAATTACAATGAGCAGTTCTTC	TRBV10-1	TRBJ2-1	.	few
CASSLYDSAYEQYF	TGTGCCAGCAGTTTATACGACAGTGCCTACGAGCAGTACTTC	TRBV27	TRBJ2-7	.	.
CASSLAGEYYEQYF	TGCGCCAGCAGCTTGGCAGGGGAATACTACGAGCAGTACTTC	TRBV5-1	TRBJ2-7	.	.
CASSKTGTMNTEAFF	TGTGCCAGCAGTAAGACAGGGACCATGAACACTGAAGCTTTCTTT	TRBV6-5	TRBJ1-1	TRBD1	.
CAWSLAFDYGYTF	TGTGCCTGGAGCTTAGCCTTTGACTATGGCTACACCTTC	TRBV30	TRBJ1-2	.	.
CTSSHFTSVALETQYF	TGCACCAGCAGCCACTTCACTAGCGTCGCACTAGAGACCCAGTACTTC	TRBV1	TRBJ2-5	.	.
CSATTLAGGGEQFF	TGCAGCGCCACAACTCTCGCGGGAGGCGGTGAGCAGTTCTTC	TRBV29-1	TRBJ2-1	TRBD2	.
CASSITSGGAITKNIQYF	TGTGCCAGTAGTATTACTAGCGGGGGGGCGATTACCAAAAACATTCAGTACTTC	TRBV19	TRBJ2-4	TRBD2	.
CASSKVRPSGKNTGELFF	TGTGCCAGCAGCAAAGTGAGGCCTAGCGGGAAAAACACCGGGGAGCTGTTTTTT	TRBV21-1	TRBJ2-2	.	once
CASSLGATGNTGELFF	TGTGCCAGCAGCTTAGGGGCCACAGGGAACACCGGGGAGCTGTTTTTT	TRBV7-9	TRBJ2-2	.	.
CASRTTGGLYEQYF	TGTGCCAGCAGAACAACAGGGGGTCTCTACGAGCAGTACTTC	TRBV11-2	TRBJ2-7	TRBD1	once
CASSPTGTANYGYTF	TGTGCCAGCAGCCCGACAGGGACGGCTAACTATGGCTACACCTTC	TRBV11-2	TRBJ1-2	TRBD1	.
CASSTGGSGNYGYTF	TGTGCCAGCAGCACCGGAGGGTCGGGAAACTATGGCTACACCTTC	TRBV9	TRBJ1-2	.	.
CASSAKPSGTASGNTIYF	TGTGCCAGCAGTGCCAAACCCTCCGGGACAGCCTCTGGAAACACCATATATTTT	TRBV6-1	TRBJ1-3	TRBD1	.
CASSLTGRGTEAFF	TGTGCCAGCAGCTTGACAGGGCGTGGGACTGAAGCTTTCTTT	TRBV7-8	TRBJ1-1	TRBD1	.
CASSPGTSGGTYEQYF	TGTGCCAGCAGCCCGGGGACTAGCGGGGGCACCTACGAGCAGTACTTC	TRBV7-6	TRBJ2-7	TRBD2	.
CASSHRGIANYGYTF	TGTGCCAGCAGCCACAGGGGAATCGCTAACTATGGCTACACCTTC	TRBV7-2	TRBJ1-2	TRBD1	.